This entry describes one T cell receptor beta chain. Only in-frame clones appear in the TCRdb table, and some are missing; sequencing was by immunoSEQ multiplex PCR. The sample yields tens of thousands of clones, around 81% seen once. Trimming took off 5 bases at V and 8 bases at J, with 5 bases between the two ends. The V gene's germline CDR1 is SGHNT and CDR2 YYREEE (reference sequence). There are 10 residues in the CDR3. The data were taken from a study of T cell responses to AZD1222 COVID-19 vaccine. The receptor was isolated from an adult who received the AZD1222 COVID-19 vaccine. This chain connects TRBV5-4 to TRBJ2-1; D call uncertain. Sequenced material: peripheral blood, taken 28 days after the second AZD1222 dose. CDR3 nucleotide sequence: TGTGCCAGCAGTCTCGATGAGCAGTTCTTC. It translates to CASSLDEQFF.